Listed below are T cell receptor beta chains from one sample, sequenced in a study of shared clonotypes between healthy human individuals. Method: immunoSEQ multiplex PCR; TCRdb's copy keeps in-frame clones and lacks some. The sample contains roughly 170,000 clones, around 63% of which appear only once. Sequencing was carried out using memory CD4+ T cells sorted from blood. The receptors derive from a man aged 25 to 40 in good health. The CDR3 runs from the conserved cysteine through the conserved F or W. Fields, in order: clone size, J gene, V gene, D gene, CDR3 DNA, CDR3 protein. D genes are given only for firm matches. Clone size is stated in some rows and not others, as once, few, many or a class when expanded.

clone_size: NA
j_call: TRBJ2-7
v_call: TRBV7-9
d_call: NA
cdr3_nt: TGTGCCAGCAGCCCCCGAGGGAGGAGTGAGCAGTACTTC
cdr3_aa: CASSPRGRSEQYF

clone_size: NA
j_call: TRBJ2-2
v_call: TRBV7-2
d_call: NA
cdr3_nt: TGTGCCAGCAGCCCAGAGAGACAGGCGTACACCGGGGAGCTGTTTTTT
cdr3_aa: CASSPERQAYTGELFF

clone_size: NA
j_call: TRBJ2-1
v_call: TRBV19
d_call: TRBD1
cdr3_nt: TGTGCCAGTAGTTTGGGACAGGGGGCGTATCATGAGCAGTTCTTC
cdr3_aa: CASSLGQGAYHEQFF

clone_size: many
j_call: TRBJ1-2
v_call: TRBV25-1
d_call: NA
cdr3_nt: TGTGCCAGCAGTGATCCGATCTATGGCTACACCTTC
cdr3_aa: CASSDPIYGYTF

clone_size: NA
j_call: TRBJ2-3
v_call: TRBV5-3
d_call: NA
cdr3_nt: TGTGCCAGTCTCTTGGGGTTGGGGGGCCGATCGCAGTATTTT
cdr3_aa: CASLLGLGGRSQYF

clone_size: NA
j_call: TRBJ2-5
v_call: TRBV10-3
d_call: NA
cdr3_nt: TGTGCCATCAGTGGGGGGAGTACCCAGTACTTC
cdr3_aa: CAISGGSTQYF

clone_size: NA
j_call: TRBJ1-5
v_call: TRBV2
d_call: TRBD1
cdr3_nt: TGTGCCAGCAGTTATGAGGGGGCTGGCAATCAGCCCCAGCATTTT
cdr3_aa: CASSYEGAGNQPQHF

clone_size: NA
j_call: TRBJ2-1
v_call: TRBV4-3
d_call: NA
cdr3_nt: TGCGCCAGCAGCCAGGGTATCGGGAACAATGAGCAGTTCTTC
cdr3_aa: CASSQGIGNNEQFF

clone_size: NA
j_call: TRBJ2-5
v_call: TRBV11-2
d_call: TRBD2
cdr3_nt: TGTGCCAGCAGCTCCGGACTAGCGGGAGAAAAGACCCAGTACTTC
cdr3_aa: CASSSGLAGEKTQYF

clone_size: few
j_call: TRBJ2-7
v_call: TRBV29-1
d_call: NA
cdr3_nt: TGCAGCGTTGGTCCCCGATTCGACGAGCAGTACTTC
cdr3_aa: CSVGPRFDEQYF

clone_size: NA
j_call: TRBJ1-2
v_call: TRBV10-3
d_call: NA
cdr3_nt: TGTGCCATCAGTGGTGTAGACTATGGCTACACCTTC
cdr3_aa: CAISGVDYGYTF

clone_size: few
j_call: TRBJ2-3
v_call: TRBV7-2
d_call: NA
cdr3_nt: TGTGCCAGCAGCTTAGGACTAGGGGACGCTGATACGCAGTATTTT
cdr3_aa: CASSLGLGDADTQYF

clone_size: NA
j_call: TRBJ2-5
v_call: TRBV5-1
d_call: NA
cdr3_nt: TGCGCCAGCAGCATGGGGCTTTATGACAGTTCAGAGACCCAGTACTTC
cdr3_aa: CASSMGLYDSSETQYF

clone_size: few
j_call: TRBJ2-5
v_call: TRBV5-1
d_call: NA
cdr3_nt: TGCGCCAGCAGCTTTGGTTCGGGGGAGACCCAGTACTTC
cdr3_aa: CASSFGSGETQYF

clone_size: once
j_call: TRBJ2-5
v_call: TRBV19
d_call: NA
cdr3_nt: TGTGCCAGTAGCGGAGCGGACAAAGAGACCCAGTACTTC
cdr3_aa: CASSGADKETQYF

clone_size: NA
j_call: TRBJ2-4
v_call: TRBV7-2
d_call: TRBD2
cdr3_nt: TGTGCCAGCAGCCATCCCCGGCGGGGGAACATTCAGTACTTC
cdr3_aa: CASSHPRRGNIQYF

clone_size: NA
j_call: TRBJ2-7
v_call: TRBV7-9
d_call: NA
cdr3_nt: TGTGCCAGCAGCTTTACAAGCGGAGCTCCCTACGAGCAGTACTTC
cdr3_aa: CASSFTSGAPYEQYF

clone_size: NA
j_call: TRBJ1-4
v_call: TRBV10-1
d_call: NA
cdr3_nt: TGCGCCATTGGGGGGGGTGAAAAACTGTTTTTT
cdr3_aa: CAIGGGEKLFF

clone_size: NA
j_call: TRBJ2-1
v_call: TRBV11-2
d_call: NA
cdr3_nt: TGTGCCAGCAGCCCCTACGGAGGGACCTACAATGAGCAGTTCTTC
cdr3_aa: CASSPYGGTYNEQFF

clone_size: NA
j_call: TRBJ2-5
v_call: TRBV18
d_call: NA
cdr3_nt: TGTGCCAGCTCACCAAGGGATAGGGAGACCCAGTACTTC
cdr3_aa: CASSPRDRETQYF

clone_size: NA
j_call: TRBJ2-2
v_call: TRBV19
d_call: NA
cdr3_nt: TGTGCCAGTAGTATGGGCAGTAACACCGGGGAGCTGTTTTTT
cdr3_aa: CASSMGSNTGELFF

clone_size: NA
j_call: TRBJ2-1
v_call: TRBV6-4
d_call: NA
cdr3_nt: TGTGCCAGCAGTGACTCGGGGGGGGCTTTCAATGAGCAGTTCTTC
cdr3_aa: CASSDSGGAFNEQFF

clone_size: NA
j_call: TRBJ2-1
v_call: TRBV5-1
d_call: TRBD2
cdr3_nt: TGCGCCAGCAGGTGGGGACTAGCGGAGAACAATGAGCAGTTCTTC
cdr3_aa: CASRWGLAENNEQFF

clone_size: once
j_call: TRBJ1-1
v_call: TRBV7-9
d_call: NA
cdr3_nt: TGTGCCAGCAGCTTAGTTGCGGGATTTGGTACTGAAGCTTTCTTT
cdr3_aa: CASSLVAGFGTEAFF